The sequence of this T cell receptor beta chain was determined in a study of post-analysis software for immune sequencing data. Regarding the study as a whole: The study found TRBV5-6, TRBV5-1 and TRBV20-1 among about five TRBV segments more frequent in patients than controls.

Germline trimming cut 2 bases from V and 4 bases from J; bases unmatched to any gene: 5. The germline V gene encodes CDR1 KGHDR and CDR2 SFDVKD. The CDR3 length is 16 residues. Researchers reported that TCR beta cDNA libraries carried unique molecular identifiers. TCRdb processed the PCR reads anew with MiXCR; each CDR3 protein has one entry. Among roughly 700,000 distinct CDR3 sequences listed, roughly 27% were seen once. To note about this clonotype: Its matching antigen is unknown.

This clonotype was obtained from a girl aged 10 to 17 with multiple sclerosis. Sequences were obtained from blood. This chain uses TRBV24-1 with TRBJ2-5, with 11 bases fitting TRBD2. DNA for the CDR3: TGTGCCACCAGTGATTCTCACCTAGCGGGGGGAGAGACCCAGTACTTC. Its protein product is CATSDSHLAGGETQYF.